Listed here are 8 T cell receptor beta chains from one sample, sequenced in a study of blood T cell repertoires in COVID-19. TCRdb's table, derived via immunoSEQ multiplex PCR, lists solely in-frame clones and lacks some. The data show 150,000 or so clones, roughly four fifths seen once. The specimen sequenced was peripheral blood. The receptors were gathered from a woman between 45 and 65 years old with active or convalescent COVID-19.

V usage is TRBV28 and J usage is TRBJ1-1; TRBD1 is a possible D gene (6 bases). V shed 2 bases and J shed 4 bases, with 14 bases lying between them. CDR3 length: 15 amino acids. The germline V gene has CDR1 MDHEN and CDR2 SYDVKM. The CDR3 nucleotides read TGTGCCAGCAGTTTACCCCTGACAGGCGTCACTGAAGCTTTCTTT. Its protein is CASSLPLTGVTEAFF.

The rearrangement joins TRBV29-1 to TRBJ2-1; D may be TRBD1 (6 bases). The CDR3 sequence is 16 residues long. Germline CDR1 reads SQVTM; CDR2 reads ANQGSEA. The ends were cut back, 6 bases at V and 4 bases at J, with 22 bases in the middle. The CDR3 DNA is TGCAGCGTAACTTTAGCGTGGACAGCGATATACAATGAGCAGTTCTTC. Translation gives CSVTLAWTAIYNEQFF.

This clone was observed once. The J gene is TRBJ2-5, the V gene TRBV5-3; D call uncertain. TRBV5-3 is treated as an ORF (open reading frame) with a function not yet certain. V was shortened by 5 bases and J by 2 bases, with 19 bases between the two germline ends. CDR3 length equals 16 residues. The CDR3 loop is CARSFTPLHRQETQYF. The CDR3 DNA is TGTGCCAGAAGTTTTACACCGTTACATCGACAAGAGACCCAGTACTTC.

This chain connects TRBV5-6 to TRBJ2-1, with 8 nucleotides matching TRBD2. Germline loops: CDR1 SGHDT, CDR2 YYEEEE. J gave up 3 bases and V 4 bases, and 15 bases lay outside the gene matches. The CDR3 extends over 18 amino acids. This CDR3 reads CASSRVGGGMGYYNEQFF. In DNA form, the CDR3 reads TGTGCCAGCAGCCGGGTAGGCGGGGGGATGGGCTACTACAATGAGCAGTTCTTC.

J is TRBJ2-5 and V is TRBV5-6; a weak D match, TRBD2 (6 bases). CDR3 length: 14 residues. V lost 4 bases and J 4 bases, leaving 14 bases between the germline ends. Germline V gene sequence: CDR1 SGHDT, CDR2 YYEEEE. The CDR3 spells CASSLTEGGETQYF. As DNA, the CDR3 is TGTGCCAGCAGCCTGACTGAGGGAGGAGAGACCCAGTACTTC.

This chain connects TRBV5-1 to TRBJ2-1, with 8 positions matching TRBD2. Germline lookup yields CDR1 SGHRS and CDR2 YFSETQ. There are 18 residues in the CDR3. V trimming: 0 bases; J trimming: 3 bases; junction bases outside the gene matches: 11. In nucleotides, the CDR3 is TGCGCCAGCAGCTTGGCAGGGATAATTAGCGGGGTCTACAATGAGCAGTTCTTC. Its translation is CASSLAGIISGVYNEQFF.

This chain links TRBV9 with TRBJ1-1, with D unclear. CDR3 size: 13 residues. Per germline, CDR1 SGDLS and CDR2 YYNGEE. Trimming cost V 1 base and J 1 base, with 5 bases left between them. The DNA for the CDR3 is TGTGCCAGCAGCGTAACTACGAACACTGAAGCTTTCTTT. Translation: CASSVTTNTEAFF.

The J gene is TRBJ1-1, the V gene TRBV15; D might be TRBD1 (6 bases). V was trimmed by 1 base and J by 3 bases, leaving 12 bases between them. Germline CDR1 reads LNHNV; CDR2 reads YYDKDF (reference sequence). The CDR3 loop spans 15 amino acids. The CDR3 protein is CATSRVGPGDTEAFF. In DNA form, the CDR3 reads TGTGCCACCAGCAGAGTTGGGCCAGGGGACACTGAAGCTTTCTTT.